The TCR beta chain described here comes from a study of vaccination and CD4 T cells after COVID-19. On the study more broadly: The makeup of the convalescents was six males and four females, two of them Hispanic. As their vaccination, participants received two doses of either BNT162b2 or mRNA-1273 vaccine.

J gave up 3 bases and V 4 bases, and 2 bases lay outside the gene matches. From germline, CDR1 is DFQATT and CDR2 SNEGSKA (reference sequence). The length of the CDR3 is 14 residues. Documented treatment: approximately nine-day PBMC culture with coronavirus spike peptide pools or control peptides (ViraFEST assay). Ahead of the COVID-19 pandemic (2011-2018), the CD4+ T cells of the unexposed donor were collected. ViraFEST sequenced TCRs after peptide-pool expansion of antigen-specific T cells. Cultured CD4+ T cell DNA underwent sequencing with the Oncomine TCR Beta short-read assay. A single record per CDR3 protein comes from TCRdb applying MiXCR to the PCR reads. The repertoire consists of about 5,400 distinct CDR3 sequences, with about 45% occurring once and the leading ten covering more than 30%. With regard to this clonotype: Its antigen is unidentified.

Material: CD4+ T cells from blood, cultured in vitro. This receptor was identified in a human donor in good health. The rearrangement links TRBV20-1 to TRBJ2-1; 11 bases fit TRBD2. The CDR3 DNA sequence: TGCAGTGCTACGGGACTAGCGGTCTACAATGAGCAGTTCTTC. It codes for CSATGLAVYNEQFF.